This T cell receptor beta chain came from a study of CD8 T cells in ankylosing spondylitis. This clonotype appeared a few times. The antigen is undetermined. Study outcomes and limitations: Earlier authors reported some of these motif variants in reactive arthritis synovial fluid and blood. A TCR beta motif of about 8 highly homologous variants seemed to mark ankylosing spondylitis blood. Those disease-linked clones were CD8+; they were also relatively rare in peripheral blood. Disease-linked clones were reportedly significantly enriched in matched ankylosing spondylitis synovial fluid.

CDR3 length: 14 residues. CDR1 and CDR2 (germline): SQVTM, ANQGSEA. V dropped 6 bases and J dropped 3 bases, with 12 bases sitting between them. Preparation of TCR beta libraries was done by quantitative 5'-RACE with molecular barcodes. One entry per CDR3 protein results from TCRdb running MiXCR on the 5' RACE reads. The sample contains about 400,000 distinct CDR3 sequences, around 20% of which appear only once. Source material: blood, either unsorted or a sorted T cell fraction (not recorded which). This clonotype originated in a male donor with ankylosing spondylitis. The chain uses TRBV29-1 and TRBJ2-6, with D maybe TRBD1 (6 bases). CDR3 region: CSVVTGFGANVLTF. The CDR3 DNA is TGCAGCGTCGTCACAGGGTTTGGGGCCAACGTCCTGACTTTC.